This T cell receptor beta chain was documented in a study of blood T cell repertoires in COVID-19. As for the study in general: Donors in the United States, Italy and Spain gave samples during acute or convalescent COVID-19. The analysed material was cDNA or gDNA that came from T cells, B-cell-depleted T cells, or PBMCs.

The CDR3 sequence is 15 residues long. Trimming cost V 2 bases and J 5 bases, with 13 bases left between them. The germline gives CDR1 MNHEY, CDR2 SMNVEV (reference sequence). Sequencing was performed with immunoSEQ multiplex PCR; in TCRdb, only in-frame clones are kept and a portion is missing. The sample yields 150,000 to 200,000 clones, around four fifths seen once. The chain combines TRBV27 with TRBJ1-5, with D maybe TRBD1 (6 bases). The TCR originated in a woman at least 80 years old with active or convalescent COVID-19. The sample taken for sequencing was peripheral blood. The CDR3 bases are TGTGCCAGCAGTTTAGGTGGCAGGGGACATCAGCCCCAGCATTTT. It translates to CASSLGGRGHQPQHF.